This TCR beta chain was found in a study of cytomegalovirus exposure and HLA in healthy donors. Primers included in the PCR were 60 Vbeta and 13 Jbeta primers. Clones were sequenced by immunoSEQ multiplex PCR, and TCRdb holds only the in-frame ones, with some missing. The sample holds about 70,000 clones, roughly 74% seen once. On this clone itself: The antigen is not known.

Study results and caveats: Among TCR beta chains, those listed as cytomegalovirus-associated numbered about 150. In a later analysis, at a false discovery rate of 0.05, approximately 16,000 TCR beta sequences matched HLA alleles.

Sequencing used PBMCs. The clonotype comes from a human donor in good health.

The CDR3 bases are TGTGCCAGCAGTTTGGGGGCAGGAAATCAGCCCCAGCATTTT. This sequence encodes CASSLGAGNQPQHF. V usage is TRBV13 and J usage is TRBJ1-5; D possibly corresponds to TRBD1 (6 bases). V was trimmed by 6 bases and J by 4 bases, leaving 13 bases between them. CDR1 and CDR2 from the germline V gene are PRHDT and FYEKMQ (reference sequence). The CDR3 spans 14 residues.